The 11 T cell receptor beta chains given below trace back to one sample, sequenced in a study of PD-1 blockade in classical Hodgkin lymphoma. Assay used: immunoSEQ multiplex PCR; TCRdb lists only in-frame clones, some missing. The data show some 26,000 clones, around 94% seen once. As to time point: newly diagnosed, previously untreated cHL patient sample. What was sequenced was peripheral blood mononuclear cells (PBMCs). The receptors were sampled from a human donor with classical Hodgkin lymphoma.

The chain joins TRBV15 to TRBJ2-2, with unresolved D. CDR1 is LNHNV, CDR2 YYDKDF, per germline (reference sequence). The CDR3 totals 12 residues. Deletions cut 5 bases from V and 3 bases from J, with 4 bases between. CDR3 protein: CATSGDTGELFF. CDR3 DNA: TGTGCCACCAGCGGCGACACCGGGGAGCTGTTTTTT. Full variable domain (remainder filled in from reference TRBV15 and TRBJ2-2): DAMVIQNPRYQVTQFGKPVTLSCSQTLNHNVMYWYQQKSSQAPKLLFHYYDKDFNNEADTPDNFQSRRPNTSFCFLDIRSPGLGDTAMYLCATSGDTGELFFGEGSRLTVL.

The chain combines TRBV10-2 with TRBJ2-1, with 12 positions matching TRBD2. V trimming: 6 bases; J trimming: 10 bases; junction bases outside the gene matches: 4. The CDR3 loop spans 13 amino acids. CDR1 is WSHSY and CDR2 is SAAADI in the germline V gene. The CDR3 DNA sequence: TGCGCCAGCAGAAAACTAGCGGGAGGAGAGCAGTTCTTC. It translates to CASRKLAGGEQFF.

The CDR3 sequence: CASSLLKHYNEQFF. The CDR3 bases are TGTGCCAGCAGCTTACTCAAACACTACAATGAGCAGTTCTTC. The chain uses TRBV11-2 and TRBJ2-1; D unresolved. The CDR3 runs 14 residues. Trimming stripped 2 bases from V and 3 bases from J, with 8 bases between. CDR1 SGHAT and CDR2 FQNNGV come from the germline V gene.

This chain joins TRBV7-6 and TRBJ2-7; 13 nucleotides match TRBD2. J was trimmed by 1 base and V by 4 bases; bases with no gene match: 4. Germline CDR1 is SGHVS and CDR2 is FNYEAQ. The CDR3 consists of 16 residues. The CDR3 is CASSSMTSGRSYEQYF. In DNA, the CDR3 is TGTGCCAGCAGCTCCATGACTAGCGGGAGGTCCTACGAGCAGTACTTC.

The chain couples TRBV7-9 to TRBJ1-1; D possibly corresponds to TRBD1 (5 bases). The germline CDR1 and CDR2 sequences are SEHNR and FQNEAQ (reference sequence). V lost 6 bases and J 1 base, leaving 12 bases between the germline ends. This CDR3 is 14 amino acids long. CDR3 loop: CASSPGDRNTEAFF. The CDR3 region has the DNA TGTGCCAGCAGTCCCGGCGACAGGAACACTGAAGCTTTCTTT.

The rearrangement links TRBV4-1 to TRBJ2-7; perhaps D is TRBD1 or TRBD2 (5 bases each). The CDR3 is 15 amino acids. CDR1 and CDR2 from the germline V gene are MGHRA and YSYEKL. Trimming shortened V by 4 bases and J by 8 bases, and 21 bases separated the two germline ends. In DNA, the CDR3 is TGCGCCAGCAGCCGACGGGACGCCGGGCTAGGACAGCAGTACTTC. It translates to CASSRRDAGLGQQYF.

The CDR3 region is CASSLVGEGEQYF. DNA for the CDR3: TGTGCCAGCAGCTTAGTTGGCGAGGGCGAGCAGTACTTC. The J gene is TRBJ2-7, the V gene TRBV11-3; TRBD2 might be the D (5 bases). Germline loops: CDR1 SGHNT, CDR2 YENEEA. V lost 1 base and J 6 bases, leaving 10 bases between the germline ends. The CDR3 runs 13 residues.

V and J are TRBV14 and TRBJ1-2; 7 positions agree with TRBD1. V trimming: 3 bases; J trimming: 8 bases; junction bases outside the gene matches: 6. Germline V gene data show CDR1 as SGHDN and CDR2 as FVKESK. There are 13 residues in the CDR3. The CDR3 bases are TGTGCCAGCAGCCAGGGACAGCGGTCAGGCTACACCTTC. This codes for CASSQGQRSGYTF.

This chain connects TRBV28 to TRBJ1-1, with D maybe TRBD1 (5 bases). V shed 2 bases and J shed 5 bases, with 15 bases lying between them. CDR1 MDHEN and CDR2 SYDVKM come from the germline V gene. The CDR3 loop spans 15 amino acids. The CDR3 coding sequence is TGTGCCAGCAGTTTACCACTTACGTGGGGGACTGAAGCTTTCTTT. Amino acids: CASSLPLTWGTEAFF.

The rearrangement uses TRBV6-5 and TRBJ2-7; unclear D gene. The CDR3 is 13 amino acids. The germline CDR1 and CDR2 sequences are MNHEY and SVGAGI. The V gene lost 6 bases and the J gene lost 4 bases, with 13 bases spanning the gap. CDR3 DNA sequence: TGTGCCAGCAGACCCCCGACGGGTTACGAGCAGTACTTC. This sequence encodes CASRPPTGYEQYF.

The V and J genes are TRBV7-9 and TRBJ2-6; possibly TRBD1 for D (5 bases). CDR1 and CDR2 (germline): SEHNR, FQNEAQ (reference sequence). V lost 3 bases to trimming and J lost 0 bases, with 9 bases between them. CDR3 length equals 16 residues. The CDR3 reads CASSLDTFSGANVLTF. Written as DNA, the CDR3 is TGTGCCAGCAGCTTGGACACCTTCTCTGGGGCCAACGTCCTGACTTTC.